This note documents a single T cell receptor beta chain sequence. Its antigen remains unidentified. Healthy bone marrow donors formed the donor group. These data belong to a study of cytomegalovirus exposure and HLA in healthy donors. Overall study context: Early released data comprised about 85 million unique TCRs from HLA-typed donors.

This CDR3 comprises 16 residues. Germline V gene data show CDR1 as MDHEN and CDR2 as SYDVKM. V lost 4 bases and J lost 1, with 17 bases in between. Whole-study results and caveats: Through in vitro validation, three CMV-associated chains were shown to be specific for CMV antigens.

13 Jbeta primers and 60 Vbeta primers were used for the PCR. Profiling relied on immunoSEQ multiplex PCR, and the TCRdb table lists in-frame clones only, not all of them. The table records roughly 110,000 clones, more than 75% of them present only once. The chain is built from TRBV28 and TRBJ2-7; weak D call: TRBD2 (5 bases). This clonotype originated in a woman in her forties or fifties in good health and CMV-seropositive. Source material: PBMCs. The DNA of the CDR3 is TGTGCCAGCAGTTCCCCCGCAGGACTTGGGTCCTACGAGCAGTACTTC. This encodes CASSSPAGLGSYEQYF.